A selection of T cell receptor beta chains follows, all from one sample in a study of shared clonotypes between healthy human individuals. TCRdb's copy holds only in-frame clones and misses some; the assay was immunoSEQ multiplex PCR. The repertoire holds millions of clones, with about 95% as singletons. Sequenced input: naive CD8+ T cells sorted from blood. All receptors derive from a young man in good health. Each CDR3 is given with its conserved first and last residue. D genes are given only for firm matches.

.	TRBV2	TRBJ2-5	TGTGCCAGCAGTTCAGGGTTGGGGAACCAAGAGACCCAGTACTTC	CASSSGLGNQETQYF
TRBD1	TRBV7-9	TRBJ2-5	TGTGCCAGCAGCACAGGGGACGTGGAGACCCAGTACTTC	CASSTGDVETQYF
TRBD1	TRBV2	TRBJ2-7	TGTGCCAGCGGGGAGGGGACAGGGGCCAACGAGCAGTACTTC	CASGEGTGANEQYF
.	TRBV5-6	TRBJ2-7	TGTGCCAGCAGCTTCACATCCGGGACCCAACCCCTCTACGAGCAGTACTTC	CASSFTSGTQPLYEQYF
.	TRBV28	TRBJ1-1	TGTGCCAGCAGTTTCAAGGGAGGAAGGAACACTGAAGCTTTCTTT	CASSFKGGRNTEAFF
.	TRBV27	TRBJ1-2	TGTGCCAGCAGTTTTACTGAGGGACACCTCTATGGCTACACCTTC	CASSFTEGHLYGYTF
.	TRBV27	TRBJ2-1	TGTGCCAGCAGTTCAATCCCCTTCAATGAGCAGTTCTTC	CASSSIPFNEQFF
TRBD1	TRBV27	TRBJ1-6	TGTGCCAGCAGCCCATCGGACAGGGAACATTCACCCCTCCACTTT	CASSPSDREHSPLHF
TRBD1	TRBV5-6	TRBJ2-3	TGTGCCAGCACCCCGGACAGGGTCGCAGATACGCAGTATTTT	CASTPDRVADTQYF
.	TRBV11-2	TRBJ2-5	TGTGCCAGCAGCTTAAGAACGGGAGAGACCCAGTACTTC	CASSLRTGETQYF
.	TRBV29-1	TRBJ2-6	TGCAGCGTTGATTCAGCCCCCGGGGCCAACGTCCTGACTTTC	CSVDSAPGANVLTF
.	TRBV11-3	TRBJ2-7	TGTGCCAGCAGCCTAGGGGGGGCCAAGCAGTACTTC	CASSLGGAKQYF